One and the same sample provided the 14 T cell receptor beta chains below, sequenced in a study of cytotoxic CD8 clonotypes in ibrutinib-treated CLL. The assay was immunoSEQ multiplex PCR, and TCRdb's table has in-frame clones only and misses some. The sample lists roughly 250,000 clones, under 75% occurring once. The sequenced sample was PBMCs, obtained after 24 months of ibrutinib treatment. Every receptor here comes from a human donor with chronic lymphocytic leukemia.

The gene calls are TRBV27 and TRBJ2-7, with 8 nucleotides matching TRBD1. V shed 6 bases, J shed 0 bases, and the junction held 10 bases outside the gene matches. The germline gives CDR1 MNHEY, CDR2 SMNVEV (reference sequence). CDR3 length: 16 amino acids. The CDR3 sequence is CASRPFGTGRSYEQYF. The CDR3 DNA reads as TGTGCCAGCAGGCCTTTCGGGACAGGTCGCTCCTACGAGCAGTACTTC.

The V call is TRBV7-2, the J call TRBJ1-4, with a tentative D call TRBD1 (5 bases). This CDR3 spans 14 amino acids. V lost 2 bases, J lost 6 bases, and 10 bases lay in between. Germline V gene data show CDR1 as SGHTA and CDR2 as FQGNSA. CDR3 residues: CASSLPGSHEKLFF. In DNA form, the CDR3 reads TGTGCCAGCAGCTTACCAGGGTCCCATGAAAAACTGTTTTTT.

The chain employs TRBV7-6 and TRBJ2-7, with 9 bases matching TRBD1. CDR1 and CDR2 (germline): SGHVS, FNYEAQ. Trimming cost V 3 bases and J 5 bases; bases outside gene matches: 8. The CDR3 runs to 15 residues. In DNA form, the CDR3 reads TGTGCCAGCAGCTTGGAACAGGGGGCTTTGAACGAGCAGTACTTC. This sequence encodes CASSLEQGALNEQYF. Full variable domain (rest looked up from reference TRBV7-6 and TRBJ2-7): GAGVSQSPRYKVTKRGQDVALRCDPISGHVSLYWYRQALGQGPEFLTYFNYEAQQDKSGLPNDRFSAERPEGSISTLTIQRTEQRDSAMYRCASSLEQGALNEQYFGPGTRLTVT.

This chain links TRBV28 with TRBJ1-1; a possible D gene is TRBD1 (6 bases). This CDR3 is built from 14 residues. Trimming took 3 bases from V and 6 from J, leaving 14 bases between them. CDR1 and CDR2 (germline): MDHEN, SYDVKM. The CDR3 region is CASSLGTGYAEAFF. The CDR3 DNA sequence: TGTGCCAGCAGTTTGGGAACAGGGTACGCTGAAGCTTTCTTT.

CDR3 DNA sequence: TGTGCCTGGAGTTACGGGAGGACGAACACCGGGGAGCTGTTTTTT. The encoded protein is CAWSYGRTNTGELFF. The chain joins TRBV30 to TRBJ2-2, with 7 nucleotides matching TRBD2. The germline gives CDR1 GTSNPN, CDR2 SVGIG (reference sequence). The CDR3 is 15 residues long. V shed 2 bases, J shed 0 bases, and the junction held 3 bases outside the gene matches.

The DNA of the CDR3 is TGCGCCAGCAGCCCGGGACAGTCCATGGATACGCAGTATTTT. This gives the protein CASSPGQSMDTQYF. This chain links TRBV5-1 with TRBJ2-3, with 7 bases lining up with TRBD1. This CDR3 spans 14 amino acids. V dropped 4 bases and J dropped 6; count of bases not matched to a gene: 8. In germline, CDR1 is SGHRS, CDR2 YFSETQ.

This chain uses TRBV9 with TRBJ1-1; a possible D gene is TRBD1 (5 bases). V was clipped by 2 bases and J by 4 bases, with 15 bases between them. The CDR3 totals 15 residues. CDR1 is SGDLS and CDR2 is YYNGEE in the germline V gene. CDR3 sequence: CASSVQGGRATEAFF. In nucleotides, the CDR3 is TGTGCCAGCAGCGTCCAGGGAGGGAGGGCCACTGAAGCTTTCTTT.

This clone was counted between two and nine times. The chain recombines TRBV4-2 with TRBJ1-5; D remains ambiguous. CDR1 is LGHNA, CDR2 YNFKEQ, per germline. V was cut by 3 bases and J by 0 bases, with 18 bases left in between. The CDR3 is 18 amino acids. The CDR3 DNA reads as TGTGCCAGCAGCCAGCCCAGTACCCAGGTTTATAGCAATCAGCCCCAGCATTTT. Translating gives CASSQPSTQVYSNQPQHF.

V and J are TRBV11-3 and TRBJ2-1; 9 bases line up with TRBD2. With V trimmed by 3 bases and J by 7 bases, 4 bases remained unmatched. In germline, CDR1 is SGHNT, CDR2 YENEEA. The CDR3 runs to 14 residues. CDR3 DNA: TGTGCCAGCAGCTTTAGCGGGAGTCGAAATGAGCAGTTCTTC. This encodes CASSFSGSRNEQFF.

The V call is TRBV29-1, the J call TRBJ2-7; 9 positions agree with TRBD1. This CDR3 contains 13 residues. Germline trimming cut 4 bases from V and 3 bases from J; bases unmatched to any gene: 4. Germline V gene lookup returns CDR1 SQVTM and CDR2 ANQGSEA. The CDR3 sequence is CSVGGTGHYEQYF. DNA of the CDR3: TGCAGCGTTGGTGGGACAGGGCACTACGAGCAGTACTTC.

This clone has a handful of counts. This chain joins TRBV5-1 and TRBJ2-3; 8 positions match TRBD2. Germline CDR1 reads SGHRS; CDR2 reads YFSETQ. The CDR3 has 15 residues. Trimming at V came to 1 base and at J to 4 bases, leaving 5 bases not matched to a gene. CDR3 loop: CASSLFSSGSDTQYF. CDR3 DNA: TGCGCCAGCAGCTTGTTCTCTAGCGGGTCAGATACGCAGTATTTT.

The gene calls are TRBV19 and TRBJ2-1; 14 bases agree with TRBD2. J lost 6 bases, V lost 4 bases, and 2 bases had no gene match. This CDR3 is built from 15 residues. Germline V gene sequence: CDR1 LNHDA, CDR2 SQIVND (reference sequence). The CDR3 DNA is TGTGCCAGTAGTAAAGGGACTAGCGGGAGCAATGAGCAGTTCTTC. Protein: CASSKGTSGSNEQFF.

The chain uses TRBV2 and TRBJ2-7; 9 bases agree with TRBD1. The germline gives CDR1 SNHLY, CDR2 FYNNEI. The CDR3 totals 16 residues. The ends lost 9 bases at V and 4 bases at J; junction bases unmatched: 16. CDR3 region: CASTPRVGTGLYEQYF. Here the CDR3 DNA reads TGTGCCAGTACCCCCCGGGTGGGGACAGGGTTATACGAGCAGTACTTC.

CDR3 nucleotides: TGTGCCAGCAGCCCCGCTGACCACACAGATACGCAGTATTTT. Amino acids: CASSPADHTDTQYF. The chain has TRBV27 and TRBJ2-3, with no clear D. The germline V and J ends were trimmed by 6 bases and 2 bases, with 12 bases remaining between them. CDR1 is MNHEY and CDR2 is SMNVEV in the germline V gene (reference sequence). The CDR3 consists of 14 residues.